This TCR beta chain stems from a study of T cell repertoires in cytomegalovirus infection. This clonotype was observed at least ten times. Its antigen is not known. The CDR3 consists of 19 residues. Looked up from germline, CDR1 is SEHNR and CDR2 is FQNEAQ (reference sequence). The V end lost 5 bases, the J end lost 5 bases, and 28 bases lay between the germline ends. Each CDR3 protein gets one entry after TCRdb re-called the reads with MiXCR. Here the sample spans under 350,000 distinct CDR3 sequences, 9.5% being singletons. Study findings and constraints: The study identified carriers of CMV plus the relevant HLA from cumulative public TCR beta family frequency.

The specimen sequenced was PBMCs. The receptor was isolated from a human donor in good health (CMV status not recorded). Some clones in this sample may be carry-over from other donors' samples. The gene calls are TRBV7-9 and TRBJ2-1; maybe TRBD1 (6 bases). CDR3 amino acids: CASSRYRATMKKGNNEQFF. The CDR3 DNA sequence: TGTGCCAGCAGCAGATACAGGGCCACAATGAAAAAAGGAAACAATGAGCAGTTCTTC. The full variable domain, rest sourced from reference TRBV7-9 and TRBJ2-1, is DTGVSQNPRHKITKRGQNVTFRCDPISEHNRLYWYRQTLGQGPEFLTYFQNEAQLEKSRLLSDRFSAERPKGSFSTLEIQRTEQGDSAMYLCASSRYRATMKKGNNEQFFGPGTRLTVL.